These 6 T cell receptor beta chains came from one sample sequenced in a study of identifying expanded T cells in peripheral blood. Profiled with immunoSEQ multiplex PCR; TCRdb holds only in-frame clones, not every one. This table holds about 91,000 clones, about nine tenths found once. The sequenced sample consisted of blood. The receptors were sampled from a person between 18 and 70 years old in good health.

This chain uses TRBV15 with TRBJ1-4; weak D call: TRBD1 (5 bases). V lost 0 bases to trimming and J lost 8 bases, with 10 bases between them. The CDR3 totals 14 residues. From germline, CDR1 is LNHNV and CDR2 YYDKDF (reference sequence). CDR3 bases: TGTGCCACCAGCAGAGATGGCGAGGGGGAAAAACTGTTTTTT. This encodes CATSRDGEGEKLFF.

This chain joins TRBV21-1 and TRBJ2-7; the table's D call of TRBD2 was not tested on the DNA. TRBV21-1 is designated a pseudogene. There are 18 residues in the CDR3. CDR3 sequence: CASSIGGGNGTSDHEQYF. DNA of the CDR3: TGTGCCAGCAGCATCGGGGGAGGAAACGGGACTAGCGACCACGAGCAGTACTTC.

The chain couples TRBV5-4 to TRBJ2-7; D not certain. Trimming took off 0 bases at V and 1 base at J, with 8 bases between the two ends. The CDR3 contains 14 residues. Per the germline V gene, CDR1 is SGHNT and CDR2 is YYREEE (reference sequence). The CDR3 protein is CASSLGALSYEQYF. The CDR3 DNA is TGTGCCAGCAGCTTGGGAGCGTTGTCCTACGAGCAGTACTTC.

The chain recombines TRBV7-2 with TRBJ1-4, with a possible D match to TRBD1 (5 bases). The germline CDR1 and CDR2 sequences are SGHTA and FQGNSA. The length of the CDR3 is 14 residues. V lost 5 bases and J 5 bases, leaving 12 bases between the germline ends. The CDR3 loop reads CASSKGLSNEKLFF. In DNA form, the CDR3 reads TGTGCCAGCAGCAAGGGACTGTCGAATGAAAAACTGTTTTTT. The variable domain in full, completed from reference TRBV7-2 and TRBJ1-4, reads GAGVSQSPSNKVTEKGKDVELRCDPISGHTALYWYRQSLGQGLEFLIYFQGNSAPDKSGLPSDRFSAERTGGSVSTLTIQRTQQEDSAVYLCASSKGLSNEKLFFGSGTQLSVL.

The chain uses TRBV19 and TRBJ2-2, with 7 bases that match TRBD2. The CDR3 length is 17 residues. The V and J ends lost 3 bases and 3 bases, in that order; junction bases with no gene match: 10. Germline V gives CDR1 LNHDA, CDR2 SQIVND (reference sequence). This CDR3 reads CASSMLGEGVDTGELFF. Here the CDR3 DNA reads TGTGCCAGTAGTATGCTAGGGGAGGGCGTCGACACCGGGGAGCTGTTTTTT.

The J gene is TRBJ2-6, the V gene TRBV5-4, with D perhaps matching TRBD1 or TRBD2 (6 bases each). Trimming took off 3 bases at V and 2 bases at J, with 15 bases between the two ends. The germline V gene encodes CDR1 SGHNT and CDR2 YYREEE (reference sequence). The CDR3 runs 17 residues. CDR3 protein: CASSWGGRGAGANVLTF. In DNA, the CDR3 is TGTGCCAGCAGCTGGGGAGGCAGGGGAGCTGGGGCCAACGTCCTGACTTTC.